The 14 T cell receptor beta chains below all came from one sample that was sequenced in a study of blood T cell repertoires in COVID-19 (dated by TCRdb to the early 2020s). Receptor amplification or capture employed the immunoSEQ multiplex PCR assay. The table comes from immuneACCESS by way of TCRdb, which keeps in-frame sequences with V and J called. Part of the clones is missing from these tables; in studies checked, under half for an unresolved V gene and the rest for unknown reasons. The sample includes 97,000 or so clones, with 75% to 95% observed a single time. The ten largest clones represent about 5.2% of the sample. Sequencing used peripheral blood. The receptor source for this set is a man in his fifties or sixties with acute or convalescent COVID-19.

The chain couples TRBV28 to TRBJ1-5, with 7 bases aligning to TRBD1. Germline values: CDR1 MDHEN, CDR2 SYDVKM. V lost 4 bases to trimming and J lost 2 bases; unmatched junction nucleotides: 5. This CDR3 has 15 amino acids. In DNA form, the CDR3 reads TGTGCCAGCAGTTCTCGCAGGGGGGGCAATCAGCCCCAGCATTTT. This encodes CASSSRRGGNQPQHF.

The chain is built from TRBV9 and TRBJ2-2; 7 positions agree with TRBD2. The CDR3 sequence is 15 residues long. Germline trimming cut 4 bases from V and 4 bases from J; bases unmatched to any gene: 7. Germline V gene lookup returns CDR1 SGDLS and CDR2 YYNGEE. The DNA for the CDR3 is TGTGCCAGCAGCCGCCTGGCGGGGGTCACCGGGGAGCTGTTTTTT. It yields the protein CASSRLAGVTGELFF.

The V call is TRBV5-1, the J call TRBJ2-2; tentatively, D is TRBD1 (5 bases). The CDR3 covers 15 residues. CDR1 is SGHRS and CDR2 is YFSETQ in the germline V gene. V lost 0 bases to trimming and J lost 6 bases, with 12 bases between them. The CDR3 DNA follows: TGCGCCAGCAGCTTGGACAGGAGAGGAGCCGGGGAGCTGTTTTTT. Its translation is CASSLDRRGAGELFF.

V and J are TRBV3-1 (or the pseudogene TRBV3-2) and TRBJ2-7; unclear D gene. V was trimmed by 1 base and J by 5 bases, leaving 6 bases between them. This CDR3 is built from 12 residues. Germline CDR1 LGHDT, CDR2 YNNKEL (reference sequence). CDR3 region: CASSQVGDEQYF. DNA for the CDR3: TGTGCCAGCAGCCAAGTGGGCGACGAGCAGTACTTC.

V gene TRBV6-2 or TRBV6-3 combines with J gene TRBJ2-3; 12 nucleotides agree with TRBD2. The CDR3 has 16 amino acids. V lost 2 bases and J lost 6; bases outside the gene matches: 6. Germline CDR1 is MNHEY and CDR2 is SVGEGT. The CDR3 reads CASSYPSGRARDTQYF. The CDR3 DNA reads as TGTGCCAGCAGTTACCCTAGCGGGAGGGCCAGGGATACGCAGTATTTT.

The chain has TRBV27 and TRBJ1-2, with D tentatively TRBD1 (5 bases). V shed 0 bases and J shed 4 bases, with 15 bases lying between them. The germline CDR1 and CDR2 sequences are MNHEY and SMNVEV (reference sequence). CDR3 length: 16 residues. CDR3: CASSLSWAREGYGYTF. CDR3 coding DNA: TGTGCCAGCAGTTTATCGTGGGCCAGGGAGGGCTATGGCTACACCTTC.

The chain combines TRBV7-9 with TRBJ1-3; 9 bases line up with TRBD1. CDR1 is SEHNR and CDR2 is FQNEAQ in the germline V gene (reference sequence). The V gene end was trimmed by 1 base and the J gene end by 3 bases; junction bases not matched to a gene: 10. CDR3 size: 18 residues. The CDR3 coding sequence is TGTGCCAGCAGCTTAGTTACGGGACAGGGTCCGGTTGGAAACACCATATATTTT. Its protein is CASSLVTGQGPVGNTIYF.

This chain links TRBV18 with TRBJ1-5, with 8 bases lining up with TRBD1. Germline CDR1 and CDR2: KGHSH and LQKENI. The CDR3 has 14 amino acids. J lost 5 bases, V lost 5 bases, and 5 bases had no gene match. CDR3 nucleotide sequence: TGTGCCAGCTCAACTCAGGGGGCTTATCAGCCCCAGCATTTT. This translates into CASSTQGAYQPQHF.

The CDR3 is CASSLGTGRNGANVLTF. The DNA for the CDR3 is TGTGCCAGCAGCCTAGGGACAGGGAGGAACGGGGCCAACGTCCTGACTTTC. The chain links TRBV7-2 to TRBJ2-6; TRBD1 aligns across 9 bases. The CDR3 has 17 amino acids. Trimming took 5 bases from V and 4 from J; bases not matched to a gene: 9. Germline V CDR1 and CDR2: SGHTA, FQGNSA.

V and J are TRBV5-5 and TRBJ1-5; the D is unclear. Trimming shortened V by 4 bases and J by 0 bases, and 14 bases separated the two germline ends. This CDR3 is built from 16 residues. Per germline, CDR1 SGHKS and CDR2 YYEKEE (reference sequence). The DNA for the CDR3 is TGTGCCAGCAGCCCCACAGCGGATTATAGCAATCAGCCCCAGCATTTT. This codes for CASSPTADYSNQPQHF.

A single count supports this clone. V usage is TRBV4-1 and J usage is TRBJ2-2, with TRBD1 matching over 10 bases. Unmatched junction bases numbered 4, after V lost 6 bases and J lost 3 bases. This CDR3 spans 15 amino acids. The germline gives CDR1 MGHRA, CDR2 YSYEKL. CDR3 protein: CASSLGQGDTGELFF. For the CDR3, the DNA is TGCGCCAGCAGTCTTGGACAGGGGGACACCGGGGAGCTGTTTTTT.

The chain recombines TRBV27 with TRBJ2-7, with 8 bases fitting TRBD1. CDR3 length: 15 residues. From germline, CDR1 is MNHEY and CDR2 SMNVEV (reference sequence). Trimming removed 6 bases from V and 0 bases from J; junction bases left unmatched: 7. CDR3 residues: CASRRTTGDSYEQYF. CDR3 DNA: TGTGCCAGCAGACGGACGACAGGGGACTCCTACGAGCAGTACTTC.

The J gene is TRBJ1-2, the V gene TRBV7-9; 9 nucleotides match TRBD1. The CDR3 runs to 14 residues. Germline CDR1 reads SEHNR; CDR2 reads FQNEAQ (reference sequence). With 5 bases clipped from V and 7 bases from J, the junction kept 8 bases outside the gene matches. The CDR3 bases are TGTGCCAGCAGCCCATTACAGGGGGCGCTTGGCTACACCTTC. Translated, it gives CASSPLQGALGYTF. The full variable domain, in which reference TRBV7-9 and TRBJ1-2 provide the parts outside the CDR3, is DTGVSQNPRHKITKRGQNVTFRCDPISEHNRLYWYRQTLGQGPEFLTYFQNEAQLEKSRLLSDRFSAERPKGSFSTLEIQRTEQGDSAMYLCASSPLQGALGYTFGSGTRLTVV.

With regard to this clone: This specimen includes other DNA sequences encoding the same CDR3. The chain carries TRBV29-1 and TRBJ1-4; 8 nucleotides align to TRBD1. CDR1 and CDR2 from the germline V gene are SQVTM and ANQGSEA. The J segment lost 5 bases and the V segment lost 5 bases, leaving 1 base of the junction unmatched. The CDR3 covers 12 residues. The CDR3 coding sequence is TGCAGCGTTCAGGGGGCAAATGAAAAACTGTTTTTT. Its protein is CSVQGANEKLFF.